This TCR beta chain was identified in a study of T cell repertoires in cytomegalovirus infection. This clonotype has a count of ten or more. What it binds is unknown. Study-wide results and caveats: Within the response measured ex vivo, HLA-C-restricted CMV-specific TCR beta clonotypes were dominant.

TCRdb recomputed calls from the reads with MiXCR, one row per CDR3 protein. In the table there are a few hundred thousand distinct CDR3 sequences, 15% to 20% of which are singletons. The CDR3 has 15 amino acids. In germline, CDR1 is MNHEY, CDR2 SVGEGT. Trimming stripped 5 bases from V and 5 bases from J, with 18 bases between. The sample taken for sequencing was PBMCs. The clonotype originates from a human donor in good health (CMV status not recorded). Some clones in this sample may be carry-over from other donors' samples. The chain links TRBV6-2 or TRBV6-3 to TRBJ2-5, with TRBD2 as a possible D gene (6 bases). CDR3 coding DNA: TGTGCCAGCAGTCGGGGGACGCCGGAGAGGGAGACCCAGTACTTC. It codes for CASSRGTPERETQYF.